This T cell receptor beta chain is from a study of radiotherapy plus CTLA-4 blockade in lung cancer. Study summary: There were objective responses in approximately 19% of patients, and more than 30% had disease control. General study results and limits: Expansion of tumor-derived TCR clones was observed in blood after radiotherapy plus ipilimumab.

Comments on this clone: Its cognate antigen is unknown.

The table came from immunoSEQ multiplex PCR; TCRdb's copy has only in-frame clones and leaves some out. This table has approximately 70,000 clones, roughly four fifths appearing once. Trimming took 1 base from V and 3 from J, leaving 21 bases between them. The CDR3 sequence is 18 residues long. The germline V gene has CDR1 LGHNA and CDR2 YNFKEQ. CTLA-4 blockade using ipilimumab, together with focal radiation, was received by patients with chemo-refractory metastatic non-small-cell lung cancer. Sequenced material: peripheral blood, taken from a patient treated with radiotherapy plus ipilimumab. The TCR sequence derives from a human donor with non-small cell lung cancer whose response to radiotherapy plus ipilimumab could not be evaluated. Some clones in this sample may be carry-over from other donors' samples. The V and J genes are TRBV4-2 and TRBJ2-5; a weak D match, TRBD1 (6 bases). The chain's CDR3 is CASSQVTPNEGVKETQYF. CDR3 coding DNA: TGTGCCAGCAGCCAAGTAACACCAAACGAGGGGGTTAAAGAGACCCAGTACTTC.